What follows are 25 T cell receptor beta chains derived from one specimen sequenced in a study of monozygotic twins with inflammatory bowel disease. TCRdb re-called the 5' RACE reads; one entry per CDR3 protein, DNA not given. This table holds about 420,000 distinct CDR3 sequences. Sample: blood. These receptors were obtained from a human donor with ulcerative colitis or Crohn's disease, or a healthy co-twin of an affected twin (not recorded which).

The chain carries TRBV7-9 and TRBJ2-5; TCRdb outputs TRBD2, but without DNA this stays unchecked. The germline gives CDR1 SEHNR, CDR2 FQNEAQ (reference sequence). This CDR3 has 16 residues. CDR3 sequence: CASSPGLAGVEETQYF.

This CDR3 reads CASMFTLNTEAFF. The chain combines TRBV5-1 with TRBJ1-1. The length of the CDR3 is 13 residues. CDR1 is SGHRS and CDR2 is YFSETQ in the germline V gene.

The V gene is TRBV5-1, the J gene TRBJ2-7. CDR1 SGHRS and CDR2 YFSETQ come from the germline V gene. The CDR3 is made up of 13 amino acids. The CDR3 is CASTDKFSYEQYF. The full variable domain, completed using reference TRBV5-1 and TRBJ2-7, is KAGVTQTPRYLIKTRGQQVTLSCSPISGHRSVSWYQQTPGQGLQFLFEYFSETQRNKGNFPGRFSGRQFSNSRSEMNVSTLELGDSALYLCASTDKFSYEQYFGPGTRLTVT.

The chain uses TRBV28 and TRBJ2-3; the TRBD1 assignment by TCRdb is unverifiable without DNA. CDR3 length: 15 amino acids. The germline gives CDR1 MDHEN, CDR2 SYDVKM. The chain's CDR3 is CASGHRGKGTDTQYF.

The V and J genes are TRBV18 and TRBJ2-2; without DNA, the TCRdb call of TRBD2 cannot be checked. CDR3 length: 15 amino acids. The germline V gene encodes CDR1 KGHSH and CDR2 LQKENI. The CDR3 sequence: CASSLSGTNTGELFF. Full variable domain (outside the CDR3, taken from reference TRBV18 and TRBJ2-2): NAGVMQNPRHLVRRRGQEARLRCSPMKGHSHVYWYRQLPEEGLKFMVYLQKENIIDESGMPKERFSAEFPKEGPSILRIQQVVRGDSAAYFCASSLSGTNTGELFFGEGSRLTVL.

The rearrangement joins TRBV12-3 or TRBV12-4 to TRBJ2-5; the TCRdb call, TRBD2, lacks DNA for checking. This CDR3 has 19 amino acids. CDR3 region: CASSPGLAGAAGKGETQYF.

This chain joins TRBV20-1 and TRBJ1-2. This CDR3 contains 11 residues. CDR1 is DFQATT, CDR2 SNEGSKA, per germline (reference sequence). CDR3 sequence reads: CSAREAHGYTF.

The chain couples TRBV20-1 to TRBJ2-7; TCRdb selects TRBD1, and the lack of DNA leaves this call unchecked. Germline V lookup: CDR1 DFQATT, CDR2 SNEGSKA (reference sequence). CDR3 length: 15 amino acids. CDR3 region: CSARDETGGTYEQYF.

The chain links TRBV5-1 to TRBJ1-1; TCRdb picks TRBD1, but there is no DNA to check that call. CDR3 length: 14 amino acids. Germline CDR1 reads SGHRS; CDR2 reads YFSETQ. The CDR3 spells CASSPRDRGVSAFF.

The chain couples TRBV27 to TRBJ2-6; the TCRdb call, TRBD1, lacks DNA for checking. This CDR3 region has 17 residues. Germline V CDR1 and CDR2: MNHEY, SMNVEV (reference sequence). CDR3 protein: CASSPFRATVGANVLTF.

The rearrangement links TRBV11-2 to TRBJ1-2; TCRdb's D call, TRBD1, is unchecked because there is no DNA. From germline, CDR1 is SGHAT and CDR2 FQNNGV. CDR3 length: 15 amino acids. CDR3 protein: CASSLPRTGYRGYTF.

The chain combines TRBV29-1 with TRBJ2-6; the TCRdb call, TRBD1, lacks DNA for checking. The CDR3 extends over 14 amino acids. Germline values: CDR1 SQVTM, CDR2 ANQGSEA. The CDR3 protein is CSVRGLTGANVLTF.

The chain couples TRBV7-3 to TRBJ1-1. Germline V lookup: CDR1 SGHTA, CDR2 FQGTGA. This CDR3 is 14 amino acids long. The CDR3 loop reads CASSLKGSNTEAFF.

The rearrangement uses TRBV29-1 and TRBJ2-7; lacking DNA, the TRBD2 call made by TCRdb goes unchecked. The CDR3 length is 14 residues. Germline CDR1 reads SQVTM; CDR2 reads ANQGSEA. The CDR3 region is CSVYGGRAHYEQYF.

V and J are TRBV14 and TRBJ2-2; no DNA is available, so the TRBD1 call from TCRdb remains unchecked. There are 13 residues in the CDR3. Germline-derived CDR1 and CDR2 are SGHDN and FVKESK. Here the CDR3 reads CASSRLGPGELFF.

V gene TRBV18 combines with J gene TRBJ2-4; TCRdb's D gene call, TRBD1, goes unchecked for lack of DNA. The CDR3 extends over 17 amino acids. Germline-derived CDR1 and CDR2 are KGHSH and LQKENI. This chain's CDR3 is CASSTREGQPAGNIQYF.

The chain uses TRBV15 and TRBJ2-1; TCRdb selects TRBD2, and the lack of DNA leaves this call unchecked. CDR3 length: 16 amino acids. CDR1 LNHNV and CDR2 YYDKDF come from the germline V gene (reference sequence). The CDR3 spells CATSGERTSGSNEQFF.

The chain carries TRBV3-1 and TRBJ1-5; TCRdb's D call of TRBD1 is untestable without DNA. The CDR3 has 16 amino acids. Germline CDR1 reads LGHDT; CDR2 reads YNNKEL (reference sequence). The CDR3 protein is CANSQAQPGVAVPQHF.

V is TRBV6-5 and J is TRBJ2-5; the TCRdb call, TRBD2, lacks DNA for checking. The CDR3 spans 17 residues. CDR1 and CDR2 (germline): MNHEY, SVGAGI. The CDR3 reads CASSYQTSGGYGGTQYF.

The genes are TRBV5-1 and TRBJ1-4; TCRdb reports TRBD1, a call that lacks DNA to check it against. Germline V gene sequence: CDR1 SGHRS, CDR2 YFSETQ. The CDR3 sequence is 14 residues long. CDR3 sequence: CASSSRERNEKLFF.

V usage is TRBV28 and J usage is TRBJ2-1; TCRdb reports TRBD1, a call that lacks DNA to check it against. CDR1 MDHEN and CDR2 SYDVKM come from the germline V gene. This CDR3 region has 17 residues. CDR3 region: CASGPPSGPGSYNEQFF.

The chain uses TRBV7-2 and TRBJ1-6; TCRdb picks TRBD1, but there is no DNA to check that call. The CDR3 length is 15 residues. Germline CDR1 is SGHTA and CDR2 is FQGNSA. This CDR3 reads CASSLGAGKTSPLHF.

V gene TRBV4-1 combines with J gene TRBJ2-1; TCRdb calls TRBD2, which cannot be checked without DNA. Germline V gene lookup returns CDR1 MGHRA and CDR2 YSYEKL. CDR3 size: 15 residues. The CDR3 loop reads CASSWLGLAENEQFF.

This chain joins TRBV7-2 and TRBJ2-3. The germline V gene encodes CDR1 SGHTA and CDR2 FQGNSA. The CDR3 has 14 amino acids. The CDR3 sequence is CASSLGPGTDTQYF.

The gene calls are TRBV7-7 and TRBJ2-2; lacking DNA, the TRBD1 call made by TCRdb goes unchecked. Germline assignment: CDR1 SSHAT and CDR2 FNYEAQ (reference sequence). This CDR3 contains 15 residues. The CDR3 is CASSPGGRGTGELFF.